This is a list of T cell receptor beta chains from one sample in a study of shared clonotypes between healthy human individuals. Libraries were prepared by immunoSEQ multiplex PCR; TCRdb keeps only in-frame clonotypes and omits some of them. Of nearly 600,000 clones listed, around 95% are singletons. Sequences were obtained from naive CD8+ T cells sorted from blood. The source of these receptors is a young woman in good health. The CDR3 runs from the conserved cysteine through the conserved F or W. The order of the fields is clone size, D gene, J gene, V gene, CDR3 protein, CDR3 DNA. D genes are given only for firm matches. Clone size appears in some rows only: once, few, many, or a class for an expanded clone.

few	-	TRBJ2-1	TRBV13	CASRNSGNEQFF	TGTGCCAGCAGGAATTCGGGGAATGAGCAGTTCTTC
-	-	TRBJ2-7	TRBV5-4	CASSLGMNEQYF	TGTGCCAGCAGCTTAGGGATGAACGAGCAGTACTTC
-	TRBD2	TRBJ2-3	TRBV7-6	CASNRLAGTDTQYF	TGTGCCAGCAACCGACTAGCGGGCACAGATACGCAGTATTTT
-	-	TRBJ1-5	TRBV27	CASKMTKAQPQHF	TGTGCCAGCAAGATGACAAAGGCTCAGCCCCAGCATTTT
once	TRBD2	TRBJ2-5	TRBV10-2	CASSEYGSGRVEETQYF	TGCGCCAGCAGTGAGTATGGTAGCGGGAGAGTGGAAGAGACCCAGTACTTC
-	TRBD1	TRBJ2-7	TRBV9	CASSPGQGAGEQYF	TGTGCCAGCAGCCCCGGACAGGGGGCGGGCGAGCAGTACTTC
-	-	TRBJ1-1	TRBV6-5	CASSYGKMNTEAFF	TGTGCCAGCAGTTACGGAAAAATGAACACTGAAGCTTTCTTT
-	TRBD2	TRBJ2-3	TRBV27	CASSPGSGFTDTQYF	TGTGCCAGCTCGCCTGGTAGCGGGTTCACAGATACGCAGTATTTT
once	-	TRBJ1-1	TRBV28	CASSLSAANTEAFF	TGTGCCAGCAGTTTGTCGGCTGCAAACACTGAAGCTTTCTTT
-	-	TRBJ1-2	TRBV28	CASTEGFGVEGYTF	TGTGCCAGCACGGAGGGGTTCGGGGTTGAGGGCTACACCTTC
-	-	TRBJ2-7	TRBV5-1	CASSLAPGSYEQYF	TGCGCCAGCAGCTTGGCGCCAGGATCCTACGAGCAGTACTTC
-	TRBD1	TRBJ2-7	TRBV7-9	CASSGGQLYEQYF	TGTGCCAGCAGCGGGGGACAGCTCTACGAGCAGTACTTC
-	-	TRBJ2-7	TRBV30	CAWGAWEQYF	TGTGCCTGGGGGGCTTGGGAGCAGTACTTC
-	-	TRBJ2-2	TRBV10-1	CASSPQNTRNTGELFF	TGCGCCAGCAGCCCACAGAACACACGGAACACCGGGGAGCTGTTTTTT
-	-	TRBJ2-3	TRBV5-1	CASSLGTASTDTQYF	TGCGCCAGCAGCTTGGGGACAGCCAGCACAGATACGCAGTATTTT
-	TRBD1	TRBJ1-1	TRBV28	CASSSYRGQGNTEAFF	TGTGCCAGCAGTTCATACCGGGGACAGGGGAACACTGAAGCTTTCTTT
-	-	TRBJ1-1	TRBV4-1	CASSQDETVNTEAFF	TGCGCCAGCAGCCAAGATGAGACGGTTAACACTGAAGCTTTCTTT
-	-	TRBJ2-1	TRBV5-5	CASGLDSYNEQFF	TGTGCCAGCGGCCTAGATTCCTACAATGAGCAGTTCTTC
-	-	TRBJ1-2	TRBV27	CASSLGLHYGYTF	TGTGCCAGCAGTTTAGGGCTCCACTATGGCTACACCTTC
-	-	TRBJ2-7	TRBV11-2	CASSAFLPEQYF	TGTGCCAGCAGCGCGTTCTTGCCCGAGCAGTACTTC
-	-	TRBJ1-5	TRBV28	CASSLYGENQPQHF	TGTGCCAGCAGTTTATATGGGGAAAATCAGCCCCAGCATTTT
-	-	TRBJ2-1	TRBV2	CASSGEAGSYNEQFF	TGTGCCAGCAGTGGCGAAGCGGGCTCCTACAATGAGCAGTTCTTC
-	-	TRBJ1-1	TRBV28	CASSFGRATEAFF	TGTGCCAGCAGTTTTGGCAGGGCTACTGAAGCTTTCTTT
-	-	TRBJ1-2	TRBV7-9	CASSQGNGYGYTF	TGTGCCAGCAGCCAGGGGAATGGCTATGGCTACACCTTC
-	-	TRBJ2-7	TRBV28	CASSQMYLQSQDSYEQYF	TGTGCCAGCAGTCAAATGTATTTACAGAGCCAAGACTCCTACGAGCAGTACTTC
-	-	TRBJ2-7	TRBV21-1	CASSIGGRFYEQYF	TGTGCCAGCAGCATAGGGGGCAGGTTCTACGAGCAGTACTTC
-	TRBD1	TRBJ2-3	TRBV14	CASSQGAPLDRGSSTDTQYF	TGTGCCAGCAGCCAGGGGGCTCCGCTGGACAGGGGATCTAGCACAGATACGCAGTATTTT